This section outlines one TCR beta chain sequence together with its context. V was cut by 2 bases and J by 3 bases, with 11 bases left in between. In germline, CDR1 is SGHRS, CDR2 YFSETQ. CDR3 size: 14 residues. This sample stems from a study of cytomegalovirus exposure and HLA in healthy donors. Repertoires were generated with immunoSEQ multiplex PCR, while TCRdb's copy carries only in-frame clones and drops some. The data contain roughly 75,000 clones, approximately 95% of them singletons. V gene TRBV5-1 combines with J gene TRBJ2-5, with D hard to call. The receptor comes from a young woman in good health and CMV-seronegative. The specimen sequenced was PBMCs. CDR3 DNA sequence: TGCGCCAGCAGCTTAATTCCCGCAGAAGAGACCCAGTACTTC. Its protein is CASSLIPAEETQYF.